This is a list of T cell receptor beta chains from one sample in a study of shared clonotypes between healthy human individuals. This table comes from immunoSEQ multiplex PCR, and its TCRdb copy is limited to in-frame clones, with some not included. The table has fewer than 1 million clones, just over 95% seen once. The sequenced material came from naive CD8+ T cells sorted from blood. The receptors were sampled from a man aged 25-45 years in good health. The conserved cysteine and the conserved F or W are not part of the CDR3 here.

TRBV27 | ASSLGDKIHTEAF
TRBV6-1 | ASSEGGTGHTGELF
TRBV29-1 | SVELTSGREYEQY
TRBV7-9 | ATHLSSSYNEQF
TRBV5-1 | ASTPGQPPKNIQY
TRBV7-9 | ASSSKGTYEQY
TRBV16 | ASSQFPGQRNYEQY
TRBV5-1 | ASNDPVSLGPGQGTDTQY
TRBV7-8 | ASSLDVSSGDEKLF
TRBV11-2 | ASSPPNRADEQY
TRBV25-1 | ASSESVTGELF
TRBV18 | ASSPQGFSNQPQH
TRBV2 | ASSGQGKETQY
TRBV7-6 | ASSLSSGVSGNYEQY
TRBV11-2 | ASRLLAGGTYEQY
TRBV27 | ASMSTDRPRYEQY
TRBV5-1 | ASSLSRQDTLETQY
TRBV16 | ASSQWGSEQY
TRBV27 | ASSLVRVGTEAF
TRBV29-1 | SVEDPSGAGEQY
TRBV10-3 | AIGGKAGEAPQRNTGELF
TRBV7-2 | ASSLVGSGRANTGELF
TRBV7-9 | ASSLGDGGQPYEQY
TRBV10-2 | ASSEGGTTSYEQY
TRBV28 | ASSPAGLAYEQY
TRBV11-2 | ASSGGVASYEQY
TRBV28 | ASYSAGGYTDTQY
TRBV28 | ASSLALTSGLAGVPADTQY